The present T cell receptor beta chain was sequenced within a study of beta chain features in type 1 diabetes. From germline, CDR1 is SGDLS and CDR2 YYNGEE. V lost 0 bases, J lost 4 bases, and 5 bases stayed unmatched. The CDR3 is 15 residues long. This clone was detected a few times. Its cognate antigen is unknown. The investigators reverse transcribed all of the isolated RNA, so they sequenced expressed TCRB transcripts. Produced via immunoSEQ multiplex PCR; TCRdb's table is partial and in-frame only. The repertoire holds some 410,000 clones, with more than 11% as singletons. Broader study findings: Insertions at VDJ junctions were less frequent in type 1 diabetes patients. These patients also deleted more nucleotides at the same junctions.

Material: naive CD4+ T cells from blood. The chain uses TRBV9 and TRBJ2-5, with 8 bases that match TRBD1. This clonotype was sampled from a man aged 25-40 years in good health. CDR3 DNA sequence: TGTGCCAGCAGCGTAGTTCAGGGGGCTGGAGAGACCCAGTACTTC. It translates to CASSVVQGAGETQYF. Combining the CDR3 with reference TRBV9 and TRBJ2-5 gives the whole variable domain DSGVTQTPKHLITATGQRVTLRCSPRSGDLSVYWYQQSLDQGLQFLIQYYNGEERAKGNILERFSAQQFPDLHSELNLSSLELGDSALYFCASSVVQGAGETQYFGPGTRLLVL.